Below, 9 T cell receptor beta chains from the same sample are listed, as sequenced in a study of spatial heterogeneity in lung cancer. Whole-study results and caveats: Intratumoral expanded alpha and beta TCR counts were found to track tumor mutation counts.

These receptors' antigens are unknown. Time point here: sample taken at primary tumor resection. From the 5' RACE reads, TCRdb called clonotypes with MiXCR, one entry per CDR3 protein. The sample records about 28,000 distinct CDR3 sequences, 7% to 7.5% being singletons. The specimen was lung tumor tissue, collected at surgery. The receptors stem from a male donor with early-stage non-small cell lung cancer.

This clonotype was found many times. The chain carries TRBV11-2 and TRBJ2-1; maybe TRBD1 (6 bases). This CDR3 region has 15 residues. Germline V gene data show CDR1 as SGHAT and CDR2 as FQNNGV. V was cut by 3 bases and J by 2 bases, with 11 bases left in between. CDR3 bases: TGTGCCAGCAGCTTCGGGCAGGGGCCCTACAATGAGCAGTTCTTC. Translation: CASSFGQGPYNEQFF. The whole variable domain, remainder taken from reference TRBV11-2 and TRBJ2-1, is EAGVAQSPRYKIIEKRQSVAFWCNPISGHATLYWYQQILGQGPKLLIQFQNNGVVDDSQLPKDRFSAERLKGVDSTLKIQPAKLEDSAVYLCASSFGQGPYNEQFFGPGTRLTVL.

This clonotype was recorded at least ten times. The chain employs TRBV28 and TRBJ2-6, with D tentatively TRBD1 or TRBD2 (6 bases each). There are 16 residues in the CDR3. The germline V gene has CDR1 MDHEN and CDR2 SYDVKM. V was shortened by 4 bases and J by 0 bases, with 10 bases between the two germline ends. In DNA form, the CDR3 reads TGTGCCAGCAGTTGGGGGGCCCCCTCTGGGGCCAACGTCCTGACTTTC. Its translation is CASSWGAPSGANVLTF. The full variable domain, in which reference TRBV28 and TRBJ2-6 provide the parts outside the CDR3, is DVKVTQSSRYLVKRTGEKVFLECVQDMDHENMFWYRQDPGLGLRLIYFSYDVKMKEKGDIPEGYSVSREKKERFSLILESASTNQTSMYLCASSWGAPSGANVLTFGAGSRLTVL.

Only a few counts were recorded for this clonotype. The chain is built from TRBV28 and TRBJ2-1; D is ambiguous. Germline assignment: CDR1 MDHEN and CDR2 SYDVKM. The V and J ends lost 4 bases and 4 bases respectively, with 2 bases between them. The CDR3 extends over 11 amino acids. CDR3 DNA: TGTGCCAGCAGTTGGTACAATGAGCAGTTCTTC. It yields the protein CASSWYNEQFF.

This clonotype was seen ten or more times. The chain carries TRBV7-9 and TRBJ2-1; the D gene is possibly TRBD1 (6 bases). The CDR3 has 16 residues. Germline V gene sequence: CDR1 SEHNR, CDR2 FQNEAQ (reference sequence). The ends were cut back, 4 bases at V and 8 bases at J, with 21 bases in the middle. CDR3 bases: TGTGCCAGCAGCTCAATGGGACACCTGGTTTTCGATGAGCAGTTCTTC. It codes for CASSSMGHLVFDEQFF.

There are many counts of this clonotype. The V gene is TRBV7-2, the J gene TRBJ1-6, with D perhaps TRBD1 (5 bases). Per germline, CDR1 SGHTA and CDR2 FQGNSA. The CDR3 sequence is 15 residues long. V lost 1 base and J lost 9, with 13 bases in between. CDR3 sequence: CASSLGGLSGSPLHF. CDR3 coding DNA: TGTGCCAGCAGCTTAGGGGGCCTAAGTGGTTCACCCCTCCACTTT. The entire variable domain, with the rest obtained from reference TRBV7-2 and TRBJ1-6, is as follows: GAGVSQSPSNKVTEKGKDVELRCDPISGHTALYWYRQSLGQGLEFLIYFQGNSAPDKSGLPSDRFSAERTGGSVSTLTIQRTQQEDSAVYLCASSLGGLSGSPLHFGNGTRLTVT.

This clonotype has at least ten counts. The chain carries TRBV7-9 and TRBJ2-5; D possibly matches TRBD1 or TRBD2 (5 bases each). Trimming stripped 8 bases from V and 5 bases from J, with 15 bases between. This CDR3 contains 13 residues. Per the germline V gene, CDR1 is SEHNR and CDR2 is FQNEAQ (reference sequence). Written as DNA, the CDR3 is TGTGCCAGCCTACGGGGTGGGGGTGAGACCCAGTACTTC. This gives the protein CASLRGGGETQYF. The full variable domain, completed using reference TRBV7-9 and TRBJ2-5, is DTGVSQNPRHKITKRGQNVTFRCDPISEHNRLYWYRQTLGQGPEFLTYFQNEAQLEKSRLLSDRFSAERPKGSFSTLEIQRTEQGDSAMYLCASLRGGGETQYFGPGTRLLVL.

This clonotype was observed at least ten times. The chain has TRBV6-1 and TRBJ2-3; TRBD1 is a possible D gene (5 bases). This CDR3 spans 14 amino acids. The ends were cut back, 5 bases at V and 0 bases at J, with 9 bases in the middle. The germline V gene has CDR1 MNHNS and CDR2 SASEGT. The CDR3 protein is CASSLDRSTDTQYF. CDR3 bases: TGTGCCAGCAGTTTAGACAGAAGCACAGATACGCAGTATTTT.

CDR3 sequence reads: CASSLLAGTDFYGYTF. CDR3 coding DNA: TGTGCCAGCAGTTTATTGGCAGGGACGGATTTCTATGGCTACACCTTC. The chain combines TRBV28 with TRBJ1-2, with D tentatively TRBD1 (5 bases). CDR3 length: 16 residues. V shed 1 base and J shed 4 bases, with 16 bases lying between them. In germline, CDR1 is MDHEN, CDR2 SYDVKM.

The chain is built from TRBV7-2 and TRBJ2-1, with 7 bases aligning to TRBD1. The CDR3 extends over 14 amino acids. The V and J ends lost 3 bases and 5 bases, in that order; junction bases with no gene match: 4. Germline V gene lookup returns CDR1 SGHTA and CDR2 FQGNSA. The CDR3 DNA follows: TGTGCCAGCAGCTTTCCCGGGACAGACAATGAGCAGTTCTTC. Residues: CASSFPGTDNEQFF.